This TCR beta chain was captured by sequencing in a study of CD4 and CD8 cells across lung adenocarcinoma regions. V was clipped by 1 base and J by 8 bases, with 11 bases between them. The CDR3 length is 14 residues. Germline assignment: CDR1 MNHNS and CDR2 SASEGT. Localized lung adenocarcinoma, a non-small cell lung cancer, affected the donors. A single record per CDR3 protein comes from TCRdb applying MiXCR to the PCR reads. The table has some 8,000 distinct CDR3 sequences, around 45% seen once; the top ten hold around 95%. The sequenced material came from CD8+ T cells from the center of a lung tumor. The chain joins TRBV6-1 to TRBJ2-2; the D gene is possibly TRBD1 (6 bases). The sequence was collected from a male donor with lung adenocarcinoma. The CD4 and CD8 labels of this study may be unreliable. The CDR3, as DNA: TGTGCCAGCAGTGAAGACAGGGCTAGAGGGGAGCTGTTTTTT. This codes for CASSEDRARGELFF.